This T cell receptor (beta chain) was sequenced during a study of T cell responses to AZD1222 COVID-19 vaccine. Points from the study as a whole: The study sampled repertoires only after the peak T cell response. The study found Spike-specific TCR breadth and depth rose after two AZD1222 doses. Reportedly, nearly half of unique spike TCRs recognized epitopes outside B.1.351/B.1.1.7 mutations.

Worth noting for this clone: What it recognizes is unknown.

Clones were sequenced by immunoSEQ multiplex PCR, and TCRdb holds only the in-frame ones, with some missing. Found here are 150,000 or so clones, approximately 91% of them singletons; the top ten hold 1.9%. The germline CDR1 and CDR2 sequences are MDHEN and SYDVKM. The CDR3 is made up of 15 amino acids. Trimming shortened V by 6 bases and J by 0 bases, and 9 bases separated the two germline ends. This receptor was identified in an adult in good health. Sequencing was performed on peripheral blood, taken on day 0 of AZD1222 vaccination. This chain connects TRBV28 to TRBJ2-6; D gene ambiguous. The CDR3 coding sequence is TGTGCCAGCAGGGGTGGGATCTCTGGGGCCAACGTCCTGACTTTC. Residues: CASRGGISGANVLTF.